The rows below give T cell receptor beta chains drawn from one sample of a study of T-cell reconstitution after alpha-beta-depleted transplantation in children. Each CDR3 protein is one row after TCRdb ran MiXCR on the PCR reads. The sample lists about 610,000 distinct CDR3 sequences, roughly 10% occurring once. This specimen was PBMCs from the stem cell graft donor, taken from the stem cell graft. The origin of the receptors is a human donor who donated a stem cell graft to a child with acute myeloid leukemia. Each CDR3 is given with its conserved first and last residue. The D gene is left open where the match is weak. Size tells how often a clone was seen (once, few, many) or the class of an expanded clone, and some rows leave it out.

J: TRBJ2-3; D: TRBD2; V: TRBV6-5; size: -; CDR3: CASSYSLSGRGTDTQYF; DNA: TGTGCCAGCAGTTACTCCCTTAGCGGGAGAGGCACAGATACGCAGTATTTT
J: TRBJ2-5; D: -; V: TRBV14; size: few; CDR3: CASSQDLAGSGETQYF; DNA: TGTGCCAGCAGCCAAGATCTGGCGGGATCGGGAGAGACCCAGTACTTC
J: TRBJ2-3; D: -; V: TRBV4-3; size: many; CDR3: CASSQDKAGTSTDTQYF; DNA: TGCGCCAGCAGCCAAGATAAGGCAGGGACGAGCACAGATACGCAGTATTTT
J: TRBJ1-6; D: -; V: TRBV12-3/TRBV12-4; size: many; CDR3: CASSETQGFGSPLHF; DNA: TGTGCCAGCAGTGAGACACAGGGATTTGGCTCACCCCTCCACTTT
J: TRBJ2-3; D: -; V: TRBV29-1; size: many; CDR3: CSVVGEKRSTDTQYF; DNA: TGCAGCGTTGTGGGGGAGAAGCGATCCACAGATACGCAGTATTTT
J: TRBJ2-7; D: -; V: TRBV28; size: -; CDR3: CASSFLSTGSSYEQYF; DNA: TGTGCCAGCAGTTTTCTCTCTACCGGGAGCTCCTACGAGCAGTACTTC
J: TRBJ2-2; D: -; V: TRBV12-3/TRBV12-4; size: many; CDR3: CASSLEEESTGELFF; DNA: TGTGCCAGCAGTCTAGAGGAGGAGTCCACCGGGGAGCTGTTTTTT
J: TRBJ2-2; D: -; V: TRBV7-9; size: -; CDR3: CASSGRALNTGELFF; DNA: TGTGCCAGCAGCGGCCGGGCTTTGAACACCGGGGAGCTGTTTTTT
J: TRBJ2-3; D: TRBD2; V: TRBV9; size: -; CDR3: CASSVDAGLDWDTQYF; DNA: TGTGCCAGCAGCGTAGATGCGGGACTAGACTGGGATACGCAGTATTTT
J: TRBJ2-7; D: -; V: TRBV15; size: many; CDR3: CATSSRSGARVYEQYF; DNA: TGTGCCACCAGCTCCCGAAGTGGGGCTAGGGTTTACGAGCAGTACTTC
J: TRBJ1-4; D: TRBD1; V: TRBV20-1; size: once; CDR3: CSALDRGGEKLFF; DNA: TGCAGTGCCCTTGACAGGGGGGGTGAAAAACTGTTTTTT
J: TRBJ2-3; D: -; V: TRBV20-1; size: many; CDR3: CSAPLVGPTDTQYF; DNA: TGCAGTGCCCCTTTGGTGGGACCCACAGATACGCAGTATTTT
J: TRBJ2-7; D: TRBD2; V: TRBV29-1; size: many; CDR3: CSVESPGLGLANEQYF; DNA: TGCAGCGTTGAGTCCCCGGGACTAGGTTTAGCAAACGAGCAGTACTTC
J: TRBJ2-7; D: -; V: TRBV20-1; size: -; CDR3: CSARDPAFGEQYF; DNA: TGCAGTGCTAGAGACCCCGCCTTCGGCGAGCAGTACTTC
J: TRBJ1-5; D: -; V: TRBV21-1; size: few; CDR3: CASRTNGASNQPQHF; DNA: TGTGCCAGCAGGACTAACGGGGCTAGCAATCAGCCCCAGCATTTT
J: TRBJ2-7; D: TRBD2; V: TRBV10-3; size: -; CDR3: CARTSGYEQYF; DNA: TGTGCCAGGACTAGCGGTTACGAGCAGTACTTC
J: TRBJ1-1; D: TRBD1; V: TRBV20-1; size: many; CDR3: CSARDIYGQDLSKAFF; DNA: TGCAGTGCTAGAGATATATACGGACAGGACCTTTCTAAAGCTTTCTTT
J: TRBJ2-1; D: TRBD2; V: TRBV10-3; size: many; CDR3: CAISGGLATPSSYNEQFF; DNA: TGTGCCATCAGTGGTGGACTAGCGACACCGAGCTCCTACAATGAGCAGTTCTTC
J: TRBJ2-1; D: TRBD2; V: TRBV25-1; size: few; CDR3: CASSVAGGTHEQFF; DNA: TGTGCCAGCAGTGTCGCGGGAGGGACCCATGAGCAGTTCTTC
J: TRBJ2-4; D: -; V: TRBV28; size: few; CDR3: CASSPDSFAVKNIQYF; DNA: TGTGCCAGCTCGCCGGACAGCTTCGCGGTCAAAAACATTCAGTACTTC
J: TRBJ2-3; D: TRBD1; V: TRBV24-1; size: -; CDR3: CATSDLLTGESDTQYF; DNA: TGTGCCACCAGTGATTTGCTAACAGGGGAGTCAGATACGCAGTATTTT
J: TRBJ1-2; D: -; V: TRBV29-1; size: -; CDR3: CSVLTGGQGYTF; DNA: TGCAGCGTCCTAACTGGGGGGCAGGGCTACACCTTC